The clone carrying this T cell receptor (beta chain) was seen at least ten times. The data derive from a study of neurological immune-mediated disorders. TCRdb re-called the 5' RACE reads with MiXCR, one entry per CDR3 protein. The repertoire holds about 62,000 distinct CDR3 sequences, with 3% to 4% as singletons. Trimming at V came to 2 bases and at J to 2 bases, leaving 5 bases not matched to a gene. CDR1 is MNHEY and CDR2 is SVGEGT in the germline V gene. This CDR3 contains 17 residues. The TCR comes from a woman in her forties or fifties with multiple sclerosis. J is TRBJ2-3 and V is TRBV6-2 or TRBV6-3, with 12 positions matching TRBD2. The sequenced sample was PBMCs. This chain's CDR3 is CASSYVGLAGHTDTQYF. In DNA, the CDR3 is TGTGCCAGCAGTTACGTGGGACTAGCGGGCCACACAGATACGCAGTATTTT.